This TCR beta chain comes out of a study of response to subunit inactivated influenza vaccine. The germline CDR1 and CDR2 sequences are LGHNA and YSLEER. V lost 0 bases and J lost 5, with 12 bases in between. The CDR3 length is 15 residues. TCRdb re-called the RT-PCR reads through MiXCR, storing one row per CDR3 protein. The table records a few hundred thousand distinct CDR3 sequences, roughly 15% of them present only once. Overall study findings and caveats: Authors suggested few new T cells are recruited by each seasonal influenza vaccination.

In regard to this clonotype: Its antigen remains unknown.

This specimen consisted of PBMCs from blood, obtained about 11 days after vaccination. This TCR was sampled from a man aged 45-65 years who received an inactivated influenza vaccine. The chain uses TRBV4-3 and TRBJ2-3; D is unresolved. CDR3 in amino acids: CASSQDRVWGDTQYF. The DNA of the CDR3 is TGCGCCAGCAGCCAAGATAGGGTATGGGGAGATACGCAGTATTTT.